This TCR beta chain appears in the sequencing data of a study of control samples from healthy donors and cancer patients. Assay: immunoSEQ multiplex PCR; the TCRdb copy retains only in-frame clones and omits some. The sample gives about 160,000 clones, around nine tenths of which show up once; 0.68% is in the top ten. This CDR3 comprises 16 residues. J lost 6 bases, V lost 0 bases, and 6 bases had no gene match. The germline gives CDR1 MGHRA, CDR2 YSYEKL. Sequencing was performed on blood. The chain combines TRBV4-1 with TRBJ2-1; 9 bases line up with TRBD1. The TCR originated in a woman in her 30s in good health. CDR3 in amino acids: CASSQDGTGRVNEQFF. The CDR3 DNA follows: TGCGCCAGCAGCCAAGATGGGACAGGGAGGGTCAATGAGCAGTTCTTC.